A selection of T cell receptor beta chains follows, all from one sample in a study of identical twins. Via MiXCR, TCRdb re-called the 5' RACE reads, giving one row per CDR3 protein. The sample lists 400,000 to 600,000 distinct CDR3 sequences; about 20% were seen once. The same sample was also used in a study of yellow fever vaccine responses in identical twins.

Sequenced material: CD4+ T cells sorted from blood. The receptors here all came from a woman aged 18-29 years in good health. Each CDR3 is given with its conserved first and last residue. A D gene is named only where the DNA matches it firmly. Rows give clone size only sometimes, using once, few, many, or a class for an expanded clone.

D	size	V	J	DNA	CDR3
TRBD2	-	TRBV5-1	TRBJ2-3	TGCGCCAGCCAGCTTAAGACTAGCGGGAGTGCAGATACGCAGTATTTT	CASQLKTSGSADTQYF
-	few	TRBV12-3/TRBV12-4	TRBJ1-4	TGTGCCAGCAGTCAGAGTGGTGAAAAACTGTTTTTT	CASSQSGEKLFF
TRBD1	-	TRBV5-5	TRBJ2-3	TGTGCCAGCAGCGCCTTCACAGGGGACACAGATACGCAGTATTTT	CASSAFTGDTDTQYF
TRBD1	-	TRBV24-1	TRBJ2-1	TGTGCCACCAGTGGCACCCCGGGACAGGGGGCTTTTTATGAGCAGTTCTTC	CATSGTPGQGAFYEQFF
-	-	TRBV11-1	TRBJ1-1	TGTGCCAGCAGCCACGACAGGGAAGCTTTCTTT	CASSHDREAFF
-	-	TRBV5-1	TRBJ2-7	TGCGCCAGCAGCCCCGGCCGGGGGTACGAGCAGTACTTC	CASSPGRGYEQYF
TRBD2	-	TRBV11-2	TRBJ2-1	TGTGCCAGCAGCTACATCCCGGGACTAGCGGGAGTTGGTGAGCAGTTCTTC	CASSYIPGLAGVGEQFF
-	few	TRBV20-1	TRBJ1-2	TGCAGTGCTAGCCCCCAGGGGTTAAACACCTTC	CSASPQGLNTF
-	-	TRBV12-3/TRBV12-4	TRBJ2-1	TGTGCCAGCATCATAAACCTCGTGGCTTCCGTCCATGAGCAGTTCTTC	CASIINLVASVHEQFF
-	few	TRBV12-3/TRBV12-4	TRBJ2-3	TGTGCCAGCAGTTTTCGCCCGAGGGTGGGTACGCAGTATTTT	CASSFRPRVGTQYF
TRBD1	-	TRBV11-3	TRBJ1-2	TGTGCCAGCAGACGGGAAGGGGGCGTCGGAGGCTACACCTTC	CASRREGGVGGYTF
-	few	TRBV12-3/TRBV12-4	TRBJ2-7	TGTGCCAGCAGTCAGGGGCGATACGAGCAGTACTTC	CASSQGRYEQYF
TRBD2	few	TRBV10-3	TRBJ2-2	TGTGCCATCAGTGAGTCAATGGGACTAGCGGGAGCCGGGGAGCTGTTTTTT	CAISESMGLAGAGELFF
-	few	TRBV12-3/TRBV12-4	TRBJ2-1	TGTGCCAGCGCCTCCACCCTCAATGAGCAGTTCTTC	CASASTLNEQFF
TRBD1	few	TRBV29-1	TRBJ1-2	TGCAGCGTGACGCCGGGACAGGGGGACTATGGCTACACCTTC	CSVTPGQGDYGYTF
TRBD1	-	TRBV12-3/TRBV12-4	TRBJ1-2	TGTGCCAGCAGGCGGGAGACAGGGCACTATGGCTACACCTTC	CASRRETGHYGYTF
TRBD1	few	TRBV11-1	TRBJ2-2	TGTGCCAGCAGCCCCCCCGGGACAGGGGCGAATTATCCGAACACCGGGGAGCTGTTTTTT	CASSPPGTGANYPNTGELFF
-	few	TRBV2	TRBJ1-5	TGTGCCAGCAGTGATTCCCCAGGGGTGAATCAGCCCCAGCATTTT	CASSDSPGVNQPQHF
-	-	TRBV11-2	TRBJ2-5	TGTGCCAGCAGCGCCGCAAGGACAGTCCAAGAGACCCAGTACTTC	CASSAARTVQETQYF
-	-	TRBV25-1	TRBJ2-1	TGTGCCAGCATTTCCCCAGGGAATGAGCAGTTCTTC	CASISPGNEQFF
TRBD1	once	TRBV13	TRBJ2-3	TGTGCCAGCAGCCTATGGGGGCGGACAGGGTGGAGCACAGATACGCAGTATTTT	CASSLWGRTGWSTDTQYF
-	-	TRBV11-3	TRBJ1-1	TGTGCCAGCAGCTTAGGGCAGATCCTGAACACTGAAGCTTTCTTT	CASSLGQILNTEAFF
-	-	TRBV9	TRBJ2-1	TGTGCCAGCAGCGTAGGGGGCCCCACCTACAATGAGCAGTTCTTC	CASSVGGPTYNEQFF
-	-	TRBV7-6	TRBJ2-1	TGTGCCAGCAGCTTAGGACCAGCTCAATACAATGAGCAGTTCTTC	CASSLGPAQYNEQFF
-	-	TRBV12-3/TRBV12-4	TRBJ1-2	TGTGCCAGCAGGAGCAGGACTAACTATGGCTACACCTTC	CASRSRTNYGYTF
TRBD2	few	TRBV11-2	TRBJ2-1	TGTGCCAGCAGCTTAGTGGGGCGGGGGGAGTACAATGAGCAGTTCTTC	CASSLVGRGEYNEQFF
-	-	TRBV29-1	TRBJ1-2	TGCAGCGTTGCCAATCGGGCCCCGGGAGGCTACACCTTC	CSVANRAPGGYTF
-	-	TRBV2	TRBJ2-3	TGTGCCAGCAGTACCCAGAGCGGGCAGAGCACAGATACGCAGTATTTT	CASSTQSGQSTDTQYF
-	-	TRBV20-1	TRBJ2-1	TGCAGTGCTAATAGCTGGAGGTCCTACAATGAGCAGTTCTTC	CSANSWRSYNEQFF
-	-	TRBV4-1	TRBJ2-5	TGCGCCAGCAGCCCTACAGGACAAAGGACCCAGTACTTC	CASSPTGQRTQYF
-	few	TRBV28	TRBJ2-7	TGTGCCAGCAGTTTATGGGGGAGCGCCTACGAGCAGTACTTC	CASSLWGSAYEQYF
TRBD2	-	TRBV10-3	TRBJ2-3	TGTGCCATCAGTTCCTGGACTAGCGCGGGAACAGATACGCAGTATTTT	CAISSWTSAGTDTQYF
TRBD1	many	TRBV20-1	TRBJ2-4	TGCAGTGCCTCGAGGGGGCCCACAGGGTATCAAAACATTCAGTACTTC	CSASRGPTGYQNIQYF
-	few	TRBV2	TRBJ2-2	TGTGCCAGCAGGTCGCATGGTACTAACACCGGGGAGCTGTTTTTT	CASRSHGTNTGELFF
-	-	TRBV7-9	TRBJ1-5	TGTGCCAGCAGCTTGGGAGAGATTCAGCCCCAGCATTTT	CASSLGEIQPQHF
-	-	TRBV7-3	TRBJ2-2	TGTGCCAGCAGCTTAATGCAGCGGGTGAACACCGGGGAGCTGTTTTTT	CASSLMQRVNTGELFF
-	-	TRBV5-1	TRBJ2-1	TGCGCCAGCAGCCCTCCGACTCGAAACGTGCTGTTCTTC	CASSPPTRNVLFF
-	-	TRBV12-3/TRBV12-4	TRBJ2-1	TGTGCCAGCGGCCCCATAGGGGGAAATGAGCAGTTCTTC	CASGPIGGNEQFF
-	-	TRBV24-1	TRBJ2-7	TGTGCCACCAGTGATCGGGTATCCTACGAGCAGTACTTC	CATSDRVSYEQYF
-	few	TRBV6-1	TRBJ2-3	TGTGCCAGCAGCCCCGAGTACACAGATACGCAGTATTTT	CASSPEYTDTQYF
-	many	TRBV20-1	TRBJ2-3	TGCAGTGCTAGTAGTGGGGGCACAGATACGCAGTATTTT	CSASSGGTDTQYF
TRBD2	few	TRBV3-1	TRBJ2-1	TGTGCCAGCAGCCTCCGGGGTAGCGGGGGCTACAATGAGCAGTTCTTC	CASSLRGSGGYNEQFF
TRBD1	few	TRBV11-2	TRBJ1-1	TGTGCCAGCAGCTCGCTCACAGGGGAAACTGAAGCTTTCTTT	CASSSLTGETEAFF
-	-	TRBV29-1	TRBJ2-1	TGCAGCGTTGCCCTCGTATACAATGAGCAGTTCTTC	CSVALVYNEQFF
-	once	TRBV6-5	TRBJ1-6	TGTGCCAGCAGTTACGAATATAACGTAGCGGCTTCACCCCTCCACTTT	CASSYEYNVAASPLHF
-	-	TRBV28	TRBJ2-1	TGTGCCAGCAGCGGATTCCAATCCTACAATGAGCAGTTCTTC	CASSGFQSYNEQFF
TRBD1	-	TRBV5-4	TRBJ2-7	TGTGCCAGCAGCTTGAACAGGGGCTTCAACTACGAGCAGTACTTC	CASSLNRGFNYEQYF
-	-	TRBV12-3/TRBV12-4	TRBJ1-1	TGTGCCAGCAGTTACGGCCCCGCAGCTGGCACTGAAGCTTTCTTT	CASSYGPAAGTEAFF
TRBD1	-	TRBV20-1	TRBJ2-3	TGCAGTGCTAGTGGGACAGGGAGTGGCACAGATACGCAGTATTTT	CSASGTGSGTDTQYF
TRBD2	few	TRBV7-8	TRBJ2-1	TGTGCCAGCAGCTTAGGCTTAGCGGGAGGGCATTACAATGAGCAGTTCTTC	CASSLGLAGGHYNEQFF
TRBD1	few	TRBV15	TRBJ2-1	TGTGCCACCAGCCTGAACAGGGGGCTTGGACGCAATGAGCAGTTCTTC	CATSLNRGLGRNEQFF
-	-	TRBV20-1	TRBJ1-4	TGCAGTGCTAGAGGGGGGAACGGTGAAAAACTGTTTTTT	CSARGGNGEKLFF
TRBD2	-	TRBV10-2	TRBJ2-5	TGCGCCAGCAGTGAATTTCACACGGGAGGAGAGACCCAGTACTTC	CASSEFHTGGETQYF
-	-	TRBV20-1	TRBJ2-3	TGCAGTGCTAGCGTAGCGGATAGCACAGATACGCAGTATTTT	CSASVADSTDTQYF
-	many	TRBV12-3/TRBV12-4	TRBJ2-3	TGTGCCAGCAGTTTCGACTCACCAGATACGCAGTATTTT	CASSFDSPDTQYF
-	few	TRBV12-3/TRBV12-4	TRBJ1-6	TGTGCCAGCAGTTTTTCGCAGGGAACCAAATCACCCCTCCACTTT	CASSFSQGTKSPLHF
-	few	TRBV7-2	TRBJ2-3	TGTGCCAGCAGCCTCGGGACTTACACAGATACGCAGTATTTT	CASSLGTYTDTQYF